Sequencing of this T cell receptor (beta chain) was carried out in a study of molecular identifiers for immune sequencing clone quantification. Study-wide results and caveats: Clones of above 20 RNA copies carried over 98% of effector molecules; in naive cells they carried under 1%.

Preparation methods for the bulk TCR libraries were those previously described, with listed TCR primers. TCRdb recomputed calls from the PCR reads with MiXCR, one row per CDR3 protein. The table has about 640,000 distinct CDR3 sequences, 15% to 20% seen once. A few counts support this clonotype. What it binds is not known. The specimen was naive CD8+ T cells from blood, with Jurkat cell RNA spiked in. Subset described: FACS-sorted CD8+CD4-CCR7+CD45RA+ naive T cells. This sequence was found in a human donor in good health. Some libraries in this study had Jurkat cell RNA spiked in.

CDR3 protein: CASSSGYDSNQPQHF. Written as DNA, the CDR3 is TGTGCCAGCAGTTCCGGATACGATAGCAATCAGCCCCAGCATTTT. The V call is TRBV27, the J call TRBJ1-5; D remains ambiguous. CDR1 is MNHEY, CDR2 SMNVEV, per germline (reference sequence). This CDR3 region has 15 residues. V shed 4 bases and J shed 0 bases, with 10 bases lying between them.